This paragraph covers one T cell receptor beta chain sequence. What this receptor recognizes is not known. The input lacks base qualities; no much larger clone sits a single base away. The record originates from a study of cytomegalovirus exposure and HLA in healthy donors (dated by TCRdb to about 2017). About the investigation overall: An earlier analysis of roughly 630 of the donors reported 276 Gb of sequence data and 100 million to 130 million unique TCR beta sequences from 150 million to 200 million T cells. To predict cytomegalovirus infection status, the study brought together high-throughput TCR immunosequencing, statistical association of individual TCRs with disease status, and machine learning. On average, around 200,000 unique TCR beta nucleotide sequences were sequenced per donor among more than 350 genotyped donors of the cohort, with roughly 18% of those sequences being non-productive. Both class I and class II loci were covered by HLA typing, at four-digit resolution. A later genetic analysis took genome-wide SNP genotypes for about 55% of the roughly 670 donors and used that subset as a discovery cohort. A separate validation cohort of 90 to 150 different subjects was used in addition to the approximately 640-subject first cohort. Donor age, sex, ethnicity and CMV serostatus were compiled alongside the repertoire data. Every repertoire in the discovery cohort had been generated on one and the same sequencing platform. The number of typed donors differed by locus: about 620-640 for A, B, C, DRB1 and DQB1; 522 for DQA1; approximately 610 for DPA1; and roughly 490 for DPB1. In a later analysis, previously published TCR beta repertoires from 550 to 750 donors were re-analyzed and high-resolution HLA genotyping was added so that TCR occurrence patterns could be studied. The study aimed to test whether cataloging public T cell receptors could reveal signatures of past pathogen exposure. The later analysis used no new phenotypic data to find candidate immune exposures, relying instead on TCR beta sequences and their occurrence across donors. An early release that covered fewer than 750 HLA-typed donors contained around 330 gigabases of sequencing data and approximately 85 million unique TCR sequences. Of the 350 to 400 genotyped donors, roughly 85% fell in the genetic ancestry cluster associated with self-reported Caucasian donors. About 5 DR-DQ haplotypes were handled as single units for association and clustering, since linkage in the cohort was strong. The study profiled the T cell repertoires of about 640 subjects by immunosequencing and related them to cytomegalovirus serostatus. An earlier analysis of approximately 640 of the donors applied high-throughput TCR beta sequencing to assess whether each TCR beta V gene segment acted as functional or pseudogenic. The study at large found these results: The 87-base-pair reads could not distinguish some IMGT-functional V segments, including TRBV6-2 and TRBV6-3, so those segments were excluded. Linkage disequilibrium might explain the correlated functional status among segregating V segments, but an unknown experimental factor could not be ruled out. In vitro tests confirmed that a few of the cytomegalovirus-associated TCR beta chains recognize cytomegalovirus antigens. Presence/absence analyses assumed roughly uniform sequencing depth across donors, an assumption that may not hold. Most CMV-associated TCR beta chains appeared to be HLA-restricted in a later analysis, and the HLA associations seemed to be driven largely by CMV exposure. Compared with the roughly 720-donor mean, donors in an Asian-associated ancestry cluster had fewer N-insertions in productive TCRs, according to a later genetic analysis. The classifier was reported to diagnose cytomegalovirus status with high specificity and sensitivity in both the original cohort and the validation cohort. Specific HLA alleles were associated with 16,951 TCR beta sequences at a false discovery rate of 0.05 in a later analysis. The sequencing pipeline was judged likely to have produced a cluster of highly shared sequence variants as a technical artifact. Because counts were too low, around 17 rarely observed V segments, including chromosome 9 orphons, were left out of the earlier analysis of 500 to 750 of the donors. Because some donors lacked HLA typing at each locus, the association tests relied only on the typed subset. In a later analysis, TCR association rates were found to vary across HLA loci, with the most associated TCRs seen for DRB1 alleles and the fewest for HLA-C alleles. When HLA alleles, especially DR and DQ, strongly co-occurred, TCR associations were difficult to assign to individual alleles. In this cohort, only TCR beta chains were sequenced, and detectable features were limited by the absence of alpha or paired-chain data. The only immune exposure information available for the cohort was CMV serostatus. In the study, approximately 160 TCR beta chains were listed as associated with cytomegalovirus. A further reported finding was that TCR beta sequences accurately predicted the HLA-A and HLA-B alleles for most subjects in the first cohort. The authors suggested that the approach could potentially be extended to other disease states and immunological phenotypes. In a later genetic analysis, a missense DCLRE1C variant was associated with V-gene and J-gene trimming of TCR beta chains, and the association was replicated in an independent cohort. Across donors, most TCR sequences were observed very rarely, whereas some public TCRs were present in many individuals. An earlier analysis of approximately 600 of the donors showed that most TCR beta V segments appeared in productive rearrangements either about 87% or about 30% of the time, which broadly matched IMGT annotations. In a later analysis, HLA-associated TCR beta chains showed more clonal expansion and lower generation probabilities than non-associated chains that were equally common. Several of the top co-occurrence clusters appeared to be linked to parvovirus B19, influenza, CMV and Epstein-Barr virus, according to a later analysis.

The cohort was made up of roughly 670 healthy bone marrow donors. At the time of sampling, every cohort member was nominally healthy, though immune exposures that went unrecorded were likely present. The donor tested CMV seronegative and was one of the 352 seronegative cohort members. Every donor gave a peripheral blood sample, and the peripheral blood mononuclear cells from that sample were used for TCR beta sequencing. Genomic DNA was extracted from the blood cell samples with the Qiagen DNeasy Blood Extraction Kit. Trimming takes 3 bases off V and 6 bases off J; junction bases not matched to a gene: 3. From its cysteine to its phenylalanine, the CDR3 spans 13 amino acids. Here the CDR3 DNA is all that survives: 39 bases in frame from base 1. CDR1 and CDR2, per the germline V gene, are SGHTA and FQGNSA. Preparation of the library involved the immunoSEQ multiplex PCR assay. The multiplex PCR relied on a mix of 60 forward primers for TCR Vbeta segments and 13 reverse primers for TCR Jbeta segments. A multiplex PCR assay on genomic DNA amplified the CDR3 region of rearranged TCR beta genes. The amplified TCR beta libraries were sequenced on the Illumina HiSeq System as 87-base-pair reads. The paper's processing steps were these. Across the 700 or so repertoires, a later analysis counted tens of millions of unique TCR beta chains, around 10 million of which were shared by at least two donors. To remove PCR and sequencing errors, raw reads were error-corrected and collapsed into unique sequences using a nearest-neighbor algorithm that merged closely related sequences. V, D and J gene segments were assigned by aligning CDR3 sequences to IMGT reference sequences. For a sequence to be retained, a match of at least six nucleotides was required to both a V gene segment and a J gene segment. Rearrangements were classified as productive when the CDR3 lacked stop codons and remained in frame with V and J, and all other rearrangements were classified as non-productive. CDR3 was defined by IMGT convention, running from the second conserved V-encoded cysteine to the conserved J-encoded phenylalanine. In an earlier analysis of 587 of the donors, sequences lacking an unambiguous match to a single V gene segment were excluded. In an earlier analysis of about 590 of the donors, a V segment was called functional when productive rearrangements were above 56.7%, and segregating when the standard deviation between donors exceeded 5%. A statistical classification framework was developed to diagnose cytomegalovirus status using the catalog of TCR beta chain sequences. In a later analysis, TCR nucleotide sequences were compared against IMGT/GENE-DB human TR gene sequences so that V and J genes could be assigned. Using the TCRdist pipeline, a later analysis assigned CDR3 sequences along with most-parsimonious VDJ recombination scenarios. A later analysis defined each TCR beta chain by its CDR3 amino acid sequence plus V-gene family, and excluded reads lacking a unique V-gene family. In a later analysis, 550 to 650 highly shared, low-generation-probability nucleotide sequences were removed to address suspected cross-contamination and a sequencing artifact. In a later analysis, a clonal expansion index for each public chain was calculated from normalized within-repertoire ranks of inferred template counts. In a later analysis, generation probabilities were computed using a VDJ recombination model fitted to out-of-frame rearrangements, and the results were checked against IGoR. In a later analysis, hypergeometric tests were used to score TCR-TCR, TCR-HLA and TCR-CMV co-occurrence, with a repertoire-size bias correction applied to TCR pairs. In a later analysis, false discovery rates were estimated by permuting HLA or CMV assignments 20 times. In a later analysis, co-occurring TCRs were grouped using DBSCAN, with TCRdist sequence similarity added in when clustering inside HLA-allele-positive subsets. Repertoires with fewer than 30,000 or more than 120,000 public chains were left out of co-occurrence clustering, as were about 5 repertoires with anomalous nucleotide sharing. TCRdb carries this immuneACCESS record with in-frame sequences only. Its versions omit some clonotypes, under half of them owing to an unresolved V gene in the studies checked, with the rest unexplained. V, J and clone size were drawn from that table, and D and trimming were deduced from the DNA. Present in this sample are 65,000 to 90,000 clones, 79% of which were seen just once. Jointly, the top ten make up over 2% of the sample.

This clonotype was obtained from a man aged 30 to 39 in good health and CMV-seronegative. The sequence links TRBV7-2 to TRBJ2-3; the central 7 bases match TRBD1. The sample taken for sequencing was PBMCs. The CDR3 reads as follows: CASSFDRDDTQYF. The base sequence is TGTGCCAGCAGCTTCGACAGGGATGATACGCAGTATTTT.